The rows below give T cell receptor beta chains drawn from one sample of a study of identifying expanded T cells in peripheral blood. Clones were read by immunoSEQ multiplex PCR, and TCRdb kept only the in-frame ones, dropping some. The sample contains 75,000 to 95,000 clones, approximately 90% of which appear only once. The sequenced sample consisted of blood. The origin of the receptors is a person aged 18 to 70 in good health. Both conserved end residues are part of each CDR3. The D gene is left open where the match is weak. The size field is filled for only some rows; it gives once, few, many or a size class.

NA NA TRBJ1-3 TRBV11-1 CASSLAGPGNTIYF TGTGCCAGCAGCTTAGCGGGGCCCGGAAACACCATATATTTT
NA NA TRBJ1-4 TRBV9 CASSVGGGNEKLFF TGTGCCAGCAGCGTAGGAGGGGGGAATGAAAAACTGTTTTTT
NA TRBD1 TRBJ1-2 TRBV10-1 CATRDRDNYGYTF TGCGCCACCCGGGACAGGGACAACTATGGCTACACCTTC
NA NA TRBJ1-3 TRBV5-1 CASSRQTLRTGNTIYF TGCGCCAGCAGCCGTCAGACCCTGCGCACGGGAAACACCATATATTTT
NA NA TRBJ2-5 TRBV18 CASSLGSRETQYF TGTGCCAGCTCACTGGGGAGTCGGGAGACCCAGTACTTC
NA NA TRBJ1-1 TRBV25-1 CASSGSSGGAFF TGTGCCAGCAGTGGAAGCTCGGGGGGAGCTTTCTTT
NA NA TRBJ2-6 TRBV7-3 CASSPGFSGANVLTF TGTGCCAGCAGCCCCGGATTCTCTGGGGCCAACGTCCTGACTTTC
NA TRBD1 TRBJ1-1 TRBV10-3 CASRQGYTEAFF TGTGCCTCCAGACAGGGCTACACTGAAGCTTTCTTT
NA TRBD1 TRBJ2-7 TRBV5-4 CASSSSLGTGGIEQYF TGTGCCAGCAGCTCGAGCCTCGGGACAGGGGGTATCGAGCAGTACTTC
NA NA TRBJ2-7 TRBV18 CASSPGTDYEQYF TGTGCCAGCTCACCCGGGACGGATTACGAGCAGTACTTC
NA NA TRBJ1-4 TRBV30 CAWSVRTEDEKLFF TGTGCCTGGAGTGTACGGACAGAGGATGAAAAACTGTTTTTT
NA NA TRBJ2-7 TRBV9 CASSVGPWPASYEQYF TGTGCCAGCAGCGTAGGGCCTTGGCCAGCCTCCTACGAGCAGTACTTC
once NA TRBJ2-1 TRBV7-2 CASSPGFMHEQFF TGTGCCAGCAGCCCCGGTTTTATGCATGAGCAGTTCTTC
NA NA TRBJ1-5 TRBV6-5 CASSTKTGSGQPQHF TGTGCCAGCAGTACGAAAACAGGGTCGGGTCAGCCCCAGCATTTT